These T cell receptor beta chains were read from a single sample in a study of T cells expressing NK-cell markers. After re-calling the 5' RACE reads, TCRdb lists one entry per CDR3 protein, DNA absent. This sample's clone table lists around 14,000 distinct CDR3 sequences. Sequencing was done on a sample of blood T cells: a sorted CD56 or NKG2C T cell subset, CD4+ or CD8+ T cells, or bulk PBMC T cells (not recorded which). These receptors came from a man aged 18-70 years in good health. Each CDR3 is given with its conserved first and last residue.

J: TRBJ1-1
V: TRBV18
CDR3: CASSPPGGPWGTEAFF

J: TRBJ1-5
V: TRBV15
CDR3: CATSRAVDQPQHF

J: TRBJ1-4
V: TRBV20-1
CDR3: CSARDLRSGVRSEKLFF

J: TRBJ2-1
V: TRBV5-1
CDR3: CASSLDSGLGSYNEQFF

J: TRBJ1-4
V: TRBV20-1
CDR3: CSATPSAGTTNEKLFF

J: TRBJ1-5
V: TRBV27
CDR3: CASSPMSTGINQPQHF

J: TRBJ2-5
V: TRBV2
CDR3: CASRDFNYQETQYF

J: TRBJ2-7
V: TRBV11-2
CDR3: CASSLEVATPYEQYF

J: TRBJ2-3
V: TRBV3-1
CDR3: CASSQGGGRWDTQYF

J: TRBJ2-1
V: TRBV29-1
CDR3: CSVGQINEQFF

J: TRBJ1-1
V: TRBV12-3/TRBV12-4
CDR3: CASSLGGRTAEAFF

J: TRBJ1-1
V: TRBV12-3/TRBV12-4
CDR3: CASSLTSSGAFF

J: TRBJ2-7
V: TRBV7-8
CDR3: CASSVRFQYEQYF

J: TRBJ1-1
V: TRBV29-1
CDR3: CSVEADRRLTEAFF

J: TRBJ2-7
V: TRBV11-2
CDR3: CASSRGDRGRREQYF

J: TRBJ2-1
V: TRBV15
CDR3: CATSLPPPGVSYNEQFF

J: TRBJ2-3
V: TRBV29-1
CDR3: CSVGTGVADTQYF

J: TRBJ2-1
V: TRBV29-1
CDR3: CSVEPTSGSWADEQFF

J: TRBJ1-1
V: TRBV5-1
CDR3: CASSLAGQGLNTEAFF

J: TRBJ1-1
V: TRBV5-6
CDR3: CASSRYWTGNTEAFF

J: TRBJ2-3
V: TRBV20-1
CDR3: CSATRLLAGFTDTQYF

J: TRBJ1-1
V: TRBV19
CDR3: CASSIEGLGTEAFF

J: TRBJ2-1
V: TRBV6-5
CDR3: CASSYSPAIYNEQFF

J: TRBJ2-6
V: TRBV7-2
CDR3: CASSLSLGGANVLTF

J: TRBJ1-2
V: TRBV11-2
CDR3: CASSLVEGSNYGYTF

J: TRBJ2-7
V: TRBV9
CDR3: CASSVGLDITYEQYF

J: TRBJ1-1
V: TRBV5-1
CDR3: CASSLAGRNTEAFF

J: TRBJ1-1
V: TRBV12-3/TRBV12-4
CDR3: CASSLRVNTEAFF

J: TRBJ2-3
V: TRBV6-2/TRBV6-3
CDR3: CASSLPGIYTQYF

J: TRBJ1-1
V: TRBV12-3/TRBV12-4
CDR3: CASSLTGGNTEAFF

J: TRBJ1-2
V: TRBV2
CDR3: CASNAATNYGYTF

J: TRBJ2-3
V: TRBV24-1
CDR3: CATRDRGAVDTQYF

J: TRBJ2-7
V: TRBV7-2
CDR3: CASSSRTSGPVEQYF

J: TRBJ2-3
V: TRBV20-1
CDR3: CSFRISTDTQYF

J: TRBJ1-1
V: TRBV12-3/TRBV12-4
CDR3: CASSLRAVEAFF

J: TRBJ2-2
V: TRBV12-3/TRBV12-4
CDR3: CASRAGTGELFF

J: TRBJ1-2
V: TRBV24-1
CDR3: CATSTGQDYGYTF

J: TRBJ1-2
V: TRBV20-1
CDR3: CSARATTGPFYGYTF

J: TRBJ2-1
V: TRBV12-3/TRBV12-4
CDR3: CASSLGGQEFEQFF

J: TRBJ2-1
V: TRBV7-6
CDR3: CASSLEFSYNEQFF

J: TRBJ2-1
V: TRBV6-2/TRBV6-3
CDR3: CASSLLAGVFNEQFF

J: TRBJ2-7
V: TRBV20-1
CDR3: CSARVPKGGGMYEQYF

J: TRBJ2-3
V: TRBV20-1
CDR3: CSARATGLAGVPSTTDTQYF